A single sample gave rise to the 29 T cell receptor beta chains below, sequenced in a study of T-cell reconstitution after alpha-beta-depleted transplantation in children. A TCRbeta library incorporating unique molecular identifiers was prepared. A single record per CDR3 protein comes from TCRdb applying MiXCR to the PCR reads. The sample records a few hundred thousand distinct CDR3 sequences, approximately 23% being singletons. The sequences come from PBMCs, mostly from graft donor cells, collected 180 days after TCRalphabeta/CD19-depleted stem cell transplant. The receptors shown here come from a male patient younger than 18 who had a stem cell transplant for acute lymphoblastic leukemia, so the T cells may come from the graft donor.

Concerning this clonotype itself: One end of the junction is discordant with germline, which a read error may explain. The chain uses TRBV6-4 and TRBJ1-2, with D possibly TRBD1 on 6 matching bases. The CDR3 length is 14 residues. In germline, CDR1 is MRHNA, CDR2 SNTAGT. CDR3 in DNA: TGTGCCAGCAGCAGTACAGGGTCGGTTGGCGGCTACTCCTTC. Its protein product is CASSSTGSVGGYSF.

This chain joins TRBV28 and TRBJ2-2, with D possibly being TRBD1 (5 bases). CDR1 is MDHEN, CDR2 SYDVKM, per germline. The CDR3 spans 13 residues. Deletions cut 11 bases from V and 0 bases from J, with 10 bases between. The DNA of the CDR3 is TGTGCCGTAATGGGGCCGAACACCGGGGAGCTGTTTTTT. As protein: CAVMGPNTGELFF.

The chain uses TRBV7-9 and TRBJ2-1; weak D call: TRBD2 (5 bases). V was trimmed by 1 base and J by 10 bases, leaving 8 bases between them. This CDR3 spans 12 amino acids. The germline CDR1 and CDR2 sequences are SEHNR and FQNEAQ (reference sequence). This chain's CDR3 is CASSLVSSEQFF. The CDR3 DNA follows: TGTGCCAGCAGCTTAGTCTCTAGCGAGCAGTTCTTC.

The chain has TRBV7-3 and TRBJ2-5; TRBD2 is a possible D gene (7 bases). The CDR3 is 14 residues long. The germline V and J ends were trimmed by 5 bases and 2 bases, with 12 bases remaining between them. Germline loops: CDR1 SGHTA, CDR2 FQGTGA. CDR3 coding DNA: TGTGCCAGCAGCCAGGGAGGGGGACAAGAGACCCAGTACTTC. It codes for CASSQGGGQETQYF.

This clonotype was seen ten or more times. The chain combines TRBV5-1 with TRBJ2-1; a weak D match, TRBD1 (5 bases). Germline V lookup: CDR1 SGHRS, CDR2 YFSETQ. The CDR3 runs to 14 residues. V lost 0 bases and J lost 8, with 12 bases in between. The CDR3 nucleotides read TGCGCCAGCAGCTTGGGCGACAGCGTCGATGAGCAGTTCTTC. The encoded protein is CASSLGDSVDEQFF.

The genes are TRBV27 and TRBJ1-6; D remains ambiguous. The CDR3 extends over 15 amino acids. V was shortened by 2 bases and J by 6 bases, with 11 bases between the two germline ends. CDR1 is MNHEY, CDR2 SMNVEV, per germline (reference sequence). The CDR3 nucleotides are TGTGCCAGCAGTTTACAAGGTTTGGGTAATTCACCCCTCCACTTT. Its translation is CASSLQGLGNSPLHF.

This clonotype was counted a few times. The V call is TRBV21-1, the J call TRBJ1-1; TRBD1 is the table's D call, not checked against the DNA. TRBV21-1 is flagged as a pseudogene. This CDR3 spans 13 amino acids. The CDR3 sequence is CASSWGAQAEAFF. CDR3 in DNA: TGTGCCAGCTCTTGGGGGGCGCAGGCTGAAGCTTTCTTT.

CDR3 protein: CASSPGDRAMGYTF. The CDR3 DNA follows: TGTGCCAGCAGCCCCGGGGACAGGGCTATGGGCTACACCTTC. This chain connects TRBV3-1 to TRBJ1-2; 9 nucleotides line up with TRBD1. CDR1 and CDR2 (germline): LGHDT, YNNKEL (reference sequence). Losses at the gene ends were 4 bases for V and 8 bases for J; bases not matched to a gene: 8. This CDR3 is 14 amino acids long.

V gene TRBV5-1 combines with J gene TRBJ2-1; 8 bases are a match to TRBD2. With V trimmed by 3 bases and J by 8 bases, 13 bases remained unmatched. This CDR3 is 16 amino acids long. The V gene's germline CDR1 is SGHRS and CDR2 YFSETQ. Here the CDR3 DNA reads TGCGCCAGCAGCTCCGACGGGGGGGATCCTTCGGATGAGCAGTTCTTC. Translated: CASSSDGGDPSDEQFF.

CDR3 region: CASSSVSGGYEQYF. The CDR3 DNA follows: TGTGCCAGCAGCTCCGTTTCGGGCGGCTACGAGCAGTACTTC. The J gene is TRBJ2-7, the V gene TRBV7-2, with unresolved D. Germline V gene sequence: CDR1 SGHTA, CDR2 FQGNSA. The CDR3 length is 14 residues. Trimming left V 4 bases short and J 3 bases short, with 13 bases between. Combining the CDR3 with reference TRBV7-2 and TRBJ2-7 gives the whole variable domain GAGVSQSPSNKVTEKGKDVELRCDPISGHTALYWYRQSLGQGLEFLIYFQGNSAPDKSGLPSDRFSAERTGGSVSTLTIQRTQQEDSAVYLCASSSVSGGYEQYFGPGTRLTVT.

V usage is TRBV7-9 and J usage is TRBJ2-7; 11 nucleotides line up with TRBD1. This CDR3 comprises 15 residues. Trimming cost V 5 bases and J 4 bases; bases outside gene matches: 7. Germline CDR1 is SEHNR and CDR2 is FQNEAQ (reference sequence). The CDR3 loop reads CASSGRTGGRYEQYF. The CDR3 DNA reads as TGTGCCAGCAGCGGACGGACAGGGGGCAGGTACGAGCAGTACTTC.

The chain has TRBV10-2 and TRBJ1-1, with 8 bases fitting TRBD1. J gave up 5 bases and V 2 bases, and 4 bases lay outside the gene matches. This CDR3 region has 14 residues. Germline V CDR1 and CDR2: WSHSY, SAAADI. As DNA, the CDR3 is TGCGCCAGCAGTGAGACAGGGGGGAGAACTGAAGCTTTCTTT. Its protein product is CASSETGGRTEAFF.

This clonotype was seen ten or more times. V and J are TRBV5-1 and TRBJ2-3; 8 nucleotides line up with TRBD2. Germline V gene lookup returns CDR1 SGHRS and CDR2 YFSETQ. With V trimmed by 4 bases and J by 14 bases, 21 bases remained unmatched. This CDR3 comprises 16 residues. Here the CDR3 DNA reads TGCGCCAGCAGCCTCCGGGGGGGGACCGCCTCGCCGTGGTGGTATTTT. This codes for CASSLRGGTASPWWYF.

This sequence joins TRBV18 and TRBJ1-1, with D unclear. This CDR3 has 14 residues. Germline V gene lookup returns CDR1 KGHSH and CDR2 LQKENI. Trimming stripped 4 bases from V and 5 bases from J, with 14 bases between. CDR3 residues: CASSRAARETEAFF. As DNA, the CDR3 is TGTGCCAGCTCACGGGCAGCTCGGGAAACTGAAGCTTTCTTT.

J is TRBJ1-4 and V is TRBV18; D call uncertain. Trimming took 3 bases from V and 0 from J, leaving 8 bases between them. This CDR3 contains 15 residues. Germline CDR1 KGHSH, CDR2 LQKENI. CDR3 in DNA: TGTGCCAGCTCACCGTTACCTGCAACTAATGAAAAACTGTTTTTT. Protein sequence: CASSPLPATNEKLFF.

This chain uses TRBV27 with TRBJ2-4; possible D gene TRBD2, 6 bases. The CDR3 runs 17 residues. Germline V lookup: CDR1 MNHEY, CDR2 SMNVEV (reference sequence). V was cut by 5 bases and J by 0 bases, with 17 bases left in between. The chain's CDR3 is CASSARMTGLAKNIQYF. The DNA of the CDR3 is TGTGCCAGCAGTGCCCGTATGACGGGACTAGCCAAAAACATTCAGTACTTC.

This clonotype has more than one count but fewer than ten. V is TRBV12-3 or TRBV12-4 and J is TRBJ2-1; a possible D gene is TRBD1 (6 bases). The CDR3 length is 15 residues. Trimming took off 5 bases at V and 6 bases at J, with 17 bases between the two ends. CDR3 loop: CASSPDRFRGNEQFF. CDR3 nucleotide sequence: TGTGCCAGCAGTCCAGACCGCTTCAGGGGCAATGAGCAGTTCTTC.

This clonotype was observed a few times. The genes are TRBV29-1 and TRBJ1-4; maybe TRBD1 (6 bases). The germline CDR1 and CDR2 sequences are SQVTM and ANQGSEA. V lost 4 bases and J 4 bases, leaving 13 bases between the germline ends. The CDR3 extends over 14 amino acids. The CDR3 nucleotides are TGCAGCGTTGGAAGGGGGGCTCTTAATGAAAAACTGTTTTTT. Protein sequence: CSVGRGALNEKLFF.

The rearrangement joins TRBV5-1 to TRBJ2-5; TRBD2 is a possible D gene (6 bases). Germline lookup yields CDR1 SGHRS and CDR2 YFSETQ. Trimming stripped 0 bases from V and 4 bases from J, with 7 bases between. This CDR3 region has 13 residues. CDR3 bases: TGCGCCAGCAGCTTGGACGGGAGAGAGACCCAGTACTTC. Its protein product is CASSLDGRETQYF.

CDR3 sequence: CASSYEAGGPVETQYF. The CDR3 DNA sequence: TGTGCCAGCAGTTACGAGGCGGGAGGGCCAGTGGAGACCCAGTACTTC. The chain is built from TRBV6-5 and TRBJ2-5; TRBD2 matches at 9 bases. V trimming: 2 bases; J trimming: 5 bases; junction bases outside the gene matches: 9. The germline gives CDR1 MNHEY, CDR2 SVGAGI. This CDR3 comprises 16 residues.

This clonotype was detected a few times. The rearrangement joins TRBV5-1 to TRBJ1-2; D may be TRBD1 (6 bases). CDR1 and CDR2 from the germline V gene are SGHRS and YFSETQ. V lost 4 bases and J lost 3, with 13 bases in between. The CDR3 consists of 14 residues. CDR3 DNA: TGCGCCAGCAGCAACAGGGCCCGAGACTATGGCTACACCTTC. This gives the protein CASSNRARDYGYTF. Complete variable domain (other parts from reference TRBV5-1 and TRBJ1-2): KAGVTQTPRYLIKTRGQQVTLSCSPISGHRSVSWYQQTPGQGLQFLFEYFSETQRNKGNFPGRFSGRQFSNSRSEMNVSTLELGDSALYLCASSNRARDYGYTFGSGTRLTVV.

The CDR3 sequence is CASSSVQGRPYEQYF. CDR3 DNA sequence: TGTGCCAGCAGTTCGGTCCAGGGGCGGCCCTACGAGCAGTACTTC. The rearrangement uses TRBV12-3 or TRBV12-4 and TRBJ2-7; a possible D gene is TRBD1 (6 bases). V dropped 4 bases and J dropped 2 bases, with 15 bases sitting between them. The CDR3 is 15 residues long.

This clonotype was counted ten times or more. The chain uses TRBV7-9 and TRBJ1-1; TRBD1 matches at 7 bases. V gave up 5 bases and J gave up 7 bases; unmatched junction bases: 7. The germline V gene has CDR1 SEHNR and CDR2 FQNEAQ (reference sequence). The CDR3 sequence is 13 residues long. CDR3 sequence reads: CASSQTGFSEAFF. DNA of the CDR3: TGTGCCAGCAGCCAGACAGGGTTCAGTGAAGCTTTCTTT.

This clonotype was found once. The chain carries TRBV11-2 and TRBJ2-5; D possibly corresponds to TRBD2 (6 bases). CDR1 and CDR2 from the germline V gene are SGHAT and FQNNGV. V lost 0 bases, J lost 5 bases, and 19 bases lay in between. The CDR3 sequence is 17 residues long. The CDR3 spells CASSLDWGDPNGETQYF. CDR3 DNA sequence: TGTGCCAGCAGCTTAGATTGGGGGGATCCCAACGGGGAGACCCAGTACTTC.

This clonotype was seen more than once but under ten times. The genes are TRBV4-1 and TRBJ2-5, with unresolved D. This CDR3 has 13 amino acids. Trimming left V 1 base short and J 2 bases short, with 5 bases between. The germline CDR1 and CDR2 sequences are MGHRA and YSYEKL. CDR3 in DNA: TGCGCCAGCAGCCAAGTACAGCAAGAGACCCAGTACTTC. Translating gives CASSQVQQETQYF.

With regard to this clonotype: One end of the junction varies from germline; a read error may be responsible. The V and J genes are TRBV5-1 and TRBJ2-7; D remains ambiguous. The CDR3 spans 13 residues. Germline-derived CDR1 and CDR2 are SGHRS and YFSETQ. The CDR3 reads CASSVQSSYEQSF. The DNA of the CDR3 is TGCGCCAGCAGCGTCCAGAGCTCCTACGAGCAGTCCTTC.

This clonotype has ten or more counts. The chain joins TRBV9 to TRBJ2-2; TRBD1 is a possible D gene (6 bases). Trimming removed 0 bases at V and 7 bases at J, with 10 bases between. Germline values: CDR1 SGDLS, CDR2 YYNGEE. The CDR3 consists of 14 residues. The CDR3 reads CASSVEWGLGELFF. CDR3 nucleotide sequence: TGTGCCAGCAGCGTAGAGTGGGGGCTCGGGGAGCTGTTTTTT. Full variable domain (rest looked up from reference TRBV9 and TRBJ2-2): DSGVTQTPKHLITATGQRVTLRCSPRSGDLSVYWYQQSLDQGLQFLIQYYNGEERAKGNILERFSAQQFPDLHSELNLSSLELGDSALYFCASSVEWGLGELFFGEGSRLTVL.

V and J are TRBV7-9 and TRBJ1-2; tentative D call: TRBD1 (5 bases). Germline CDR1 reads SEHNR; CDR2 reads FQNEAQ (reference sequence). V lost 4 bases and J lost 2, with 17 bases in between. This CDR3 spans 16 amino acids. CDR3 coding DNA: TGTGCCAGCAGCTCCAAAGGGACCCTGGCGAACTATGGCTACACCTTC. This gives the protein CASSSKGTLANYGYTF.

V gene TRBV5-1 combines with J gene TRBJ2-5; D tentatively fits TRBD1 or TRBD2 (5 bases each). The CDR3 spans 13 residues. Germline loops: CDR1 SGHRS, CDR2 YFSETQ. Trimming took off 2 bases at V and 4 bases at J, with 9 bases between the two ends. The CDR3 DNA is TGCGCCAGCAGCTTCCCAGGGAGAGAGACCCAGTACTTC. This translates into CASSFPGRETQYF.